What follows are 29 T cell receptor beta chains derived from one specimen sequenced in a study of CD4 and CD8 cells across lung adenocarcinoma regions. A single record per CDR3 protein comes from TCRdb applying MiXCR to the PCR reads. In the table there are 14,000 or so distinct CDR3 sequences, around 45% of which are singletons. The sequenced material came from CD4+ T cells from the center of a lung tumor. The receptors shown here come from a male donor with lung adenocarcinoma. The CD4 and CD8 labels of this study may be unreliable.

CDR3 in amino acids: CASSPGVGGRNSDTQYF. The CDR3 nucleotides are TGTGCCAGCAGTCCGGGGGTGGGGGGCCGGAACTCAGATACGCAGTACTTC. This rearrangement joins TRBV6-1 to TRBJ2-3; D tentatively reads TRBD1 or TRBD2 (6 bases each). The DNA end is more similar to TRBJ2-7, so the J call may be wrong. Germline-derived CDR1 and CDR2 are MNHNS and SASEGT. The CDR3 runs 17 residues.

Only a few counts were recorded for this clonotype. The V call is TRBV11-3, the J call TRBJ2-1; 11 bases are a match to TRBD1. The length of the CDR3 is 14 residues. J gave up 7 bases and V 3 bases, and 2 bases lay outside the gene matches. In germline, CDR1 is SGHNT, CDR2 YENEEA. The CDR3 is CASSFGTGGNEQFF. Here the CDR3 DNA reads TGTGCCAGCAGCTTTGGGACAGGGGGGAATGAGCAGTTCTTC.

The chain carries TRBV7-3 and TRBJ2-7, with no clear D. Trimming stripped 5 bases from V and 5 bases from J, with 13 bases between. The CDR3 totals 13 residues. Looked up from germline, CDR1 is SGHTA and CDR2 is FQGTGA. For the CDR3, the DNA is TGTGCCAGCAGCGTGGATCTCGGAGACGAGCAGTACTTC. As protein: CASSVDLGDEQYF.

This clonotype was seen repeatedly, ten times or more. DNA of the CDR3: TGCGCCAGCAGCTGGTGGTATGTTGCCGGGACTCTCTCCTACAATGAGCAGTTCTTC. Translating it yields CASSWWYVAGTLSYNEQFF. The chain employs TRBV5-1 and TRBJ2-1, with D perhaps TRBD2 (6 bases). The germline V and J ends were trimmed by 3 bases and 0 bases, with 22 bases remaining between them. This CDR3 is built from 19 residues. Germline V gene sequence: CDR1 SGHRS, CDR2 YFSETQ.

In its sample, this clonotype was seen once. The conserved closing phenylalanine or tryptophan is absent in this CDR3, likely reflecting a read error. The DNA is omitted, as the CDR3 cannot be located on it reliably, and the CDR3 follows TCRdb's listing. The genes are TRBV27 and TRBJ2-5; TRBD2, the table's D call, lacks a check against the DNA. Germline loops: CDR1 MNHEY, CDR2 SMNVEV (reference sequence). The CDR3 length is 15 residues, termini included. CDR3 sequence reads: CASSFGTRGGGTRLS.

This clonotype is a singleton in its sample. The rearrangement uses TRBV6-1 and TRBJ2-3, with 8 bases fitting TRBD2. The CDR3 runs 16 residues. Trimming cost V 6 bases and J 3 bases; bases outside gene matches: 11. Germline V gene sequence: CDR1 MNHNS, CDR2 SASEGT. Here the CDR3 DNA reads TGTGCCAGCAGGGGACTAGGGGGACGTCCAACAGATACGCAGTATTTT. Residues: CASRGLGGRPTDTQYF.

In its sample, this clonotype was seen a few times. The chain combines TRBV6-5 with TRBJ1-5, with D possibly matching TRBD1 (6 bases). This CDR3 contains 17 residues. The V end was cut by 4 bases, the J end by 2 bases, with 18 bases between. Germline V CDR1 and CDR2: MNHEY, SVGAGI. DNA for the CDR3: TGTGCCAGCAGTTCCACCGGGACACTCGGTGGCAATCAGCCCCAGCATTTT. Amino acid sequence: CASSSTGTLGGNQPQHF.

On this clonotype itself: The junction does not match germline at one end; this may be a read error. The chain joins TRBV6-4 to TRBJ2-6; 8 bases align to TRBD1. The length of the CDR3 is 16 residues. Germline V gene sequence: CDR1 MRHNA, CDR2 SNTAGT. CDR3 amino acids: CASSLTGGSGANDKSF. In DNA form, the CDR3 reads TGTGCCAGCAGTCTTACAGGGGGGTCTGGGGCCAACGACAAGTCTTTC.

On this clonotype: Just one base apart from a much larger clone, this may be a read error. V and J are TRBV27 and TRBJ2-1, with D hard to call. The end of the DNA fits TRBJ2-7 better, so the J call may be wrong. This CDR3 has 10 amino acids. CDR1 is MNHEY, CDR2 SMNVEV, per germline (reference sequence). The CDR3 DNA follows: TGTGCCCCTGTGGCCTGCGAGCAGTACTTC. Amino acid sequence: CAPVACEQYF.

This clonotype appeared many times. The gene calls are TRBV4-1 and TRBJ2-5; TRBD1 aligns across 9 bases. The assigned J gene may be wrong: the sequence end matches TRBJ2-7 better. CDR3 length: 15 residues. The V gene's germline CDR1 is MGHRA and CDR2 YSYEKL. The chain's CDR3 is CASSPGQGYTYEQYF. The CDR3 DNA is TGCGCCAGCAGCCCAGGACAGGGGTACACCTACGAGCAGTACTTC.

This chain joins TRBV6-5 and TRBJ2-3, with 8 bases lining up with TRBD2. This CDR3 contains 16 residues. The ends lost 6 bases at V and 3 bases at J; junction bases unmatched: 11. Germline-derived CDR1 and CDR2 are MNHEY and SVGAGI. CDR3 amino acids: CASSLPAGGPTDTQYF. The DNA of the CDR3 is TGTGCCAGCAGCTTACCGGCGGGGGGTCCAACAGATACGCAGTATTTT.

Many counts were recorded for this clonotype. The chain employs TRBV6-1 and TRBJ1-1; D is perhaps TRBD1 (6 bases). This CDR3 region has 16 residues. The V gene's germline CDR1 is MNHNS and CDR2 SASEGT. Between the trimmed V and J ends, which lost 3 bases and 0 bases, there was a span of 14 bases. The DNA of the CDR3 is TGTGCCAGCAGTGACGGAGGGGCAGGGGTGAACACTGAAGCTTTCTTT. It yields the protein CASSDGGAGVNTEAFF.

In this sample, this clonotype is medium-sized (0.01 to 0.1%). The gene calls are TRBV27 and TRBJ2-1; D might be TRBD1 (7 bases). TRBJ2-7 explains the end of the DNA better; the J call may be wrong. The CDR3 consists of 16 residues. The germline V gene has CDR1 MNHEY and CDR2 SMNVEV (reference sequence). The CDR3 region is CASSPWAGTAEYEQYF. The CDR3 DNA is TGTGCCAGCAGTCCCTGGGCGGGGACAGCCGAGTACGAGCAGTACTTC.

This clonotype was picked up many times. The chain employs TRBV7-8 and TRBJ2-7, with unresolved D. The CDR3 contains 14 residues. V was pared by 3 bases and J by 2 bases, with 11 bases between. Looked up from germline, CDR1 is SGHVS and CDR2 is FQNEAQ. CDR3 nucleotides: TGTGCCAGCAGCTTCGCACAGAGAGCCTACGAGCAGTACTTC. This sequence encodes CASSFAQRAYEQYF.

The CDR3 is CASRNSGEQYF. CDR3 in DNA: TGTGCCAGCAGGAATTCGGGAGAGCAGTACTTC. The chain carries TRBV7-9 and TRBJ2-1, with D maybe TRBD2 (5 bases). Matching the DNA end better, TRBJ2-7 makes the J call doubtful. CDR3 length: 11 amino acids. Germline values: CDR1 SEHNR, CDR2 FQNEAQ (reference sequence).

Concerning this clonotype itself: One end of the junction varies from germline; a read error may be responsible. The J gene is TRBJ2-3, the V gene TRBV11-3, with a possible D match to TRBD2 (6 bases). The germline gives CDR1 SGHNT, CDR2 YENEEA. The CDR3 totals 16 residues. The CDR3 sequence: CASSFPGLRAKNTQYF. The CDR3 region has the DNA TGTGCGAGCAGCTTCCCGGGACTGCGAGCCAAAAACACGCAGTATTTC.

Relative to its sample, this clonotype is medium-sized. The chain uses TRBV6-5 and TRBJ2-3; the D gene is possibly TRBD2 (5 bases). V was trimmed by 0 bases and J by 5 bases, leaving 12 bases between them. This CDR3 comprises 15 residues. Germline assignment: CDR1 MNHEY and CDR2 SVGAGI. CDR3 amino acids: CASSYSRGSEDTQYF. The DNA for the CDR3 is TGTGCCAGCAGTTACTCGAGAGGGTCGGAAGATACGCAGTATTTT.

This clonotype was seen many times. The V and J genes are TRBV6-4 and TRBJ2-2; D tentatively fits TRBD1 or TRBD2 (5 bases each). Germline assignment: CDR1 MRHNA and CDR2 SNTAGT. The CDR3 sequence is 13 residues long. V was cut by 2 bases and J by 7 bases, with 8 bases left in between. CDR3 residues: CASSDGGNGELFF. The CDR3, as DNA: TGTGCCAGCAGTGACGGGGGTAACGGGGAGCTGTTTTTT.

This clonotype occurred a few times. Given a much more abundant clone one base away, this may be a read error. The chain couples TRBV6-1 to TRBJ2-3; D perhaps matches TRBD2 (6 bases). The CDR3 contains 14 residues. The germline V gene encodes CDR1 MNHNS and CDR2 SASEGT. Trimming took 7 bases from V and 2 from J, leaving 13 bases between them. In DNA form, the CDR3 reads TGTGCCAGCAACACCCTAGCGCACACAGATACGCAGTATTTT. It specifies CASNTLAHTDTQYF.

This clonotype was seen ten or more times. DNA of the CDR3: TGCGCCACCTATACACCTCTAGCTCCAAGCTCCTACGAGCAGTACTTC. It is translated as CATYTPLAPSSYEQYF. The J gene is TRBJ2-7, the V gene TRBV10-2; possibly TRBD2 for D (5 bases). CDR3 size: 16 residues. The germline gives CDR1 WSHSY, CDR2 SAAADI. Trimming removed 10 bases from V and 0 bases from J, with 22 bases in between.

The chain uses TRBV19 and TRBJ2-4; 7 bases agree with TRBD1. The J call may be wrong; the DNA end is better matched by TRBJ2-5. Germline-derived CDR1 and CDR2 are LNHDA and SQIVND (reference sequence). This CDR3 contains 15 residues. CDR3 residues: CASSSAGGLGETQYF. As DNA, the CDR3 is TGTGCCAGTAGTAGTGCAGGGGGATTGGGAGAGACCCAGTACTTC.

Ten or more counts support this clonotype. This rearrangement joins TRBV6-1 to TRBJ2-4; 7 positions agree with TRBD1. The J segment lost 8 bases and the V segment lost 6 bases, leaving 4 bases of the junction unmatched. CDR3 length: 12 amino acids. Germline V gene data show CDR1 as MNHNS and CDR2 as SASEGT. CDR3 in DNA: TGTGCCAGCAGGGGACAGTGGGACATTCAGTACTTC. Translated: CASRGQWDIQYF.

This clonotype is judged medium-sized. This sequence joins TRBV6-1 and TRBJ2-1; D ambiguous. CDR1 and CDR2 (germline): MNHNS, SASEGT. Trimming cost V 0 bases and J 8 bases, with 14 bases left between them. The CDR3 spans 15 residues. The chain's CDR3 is CASSEATTGRYEQFF. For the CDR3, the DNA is TGTGCCAGCAGTGAAGCGACCACCGGGCGGTATGAGCAGTTCTTC.

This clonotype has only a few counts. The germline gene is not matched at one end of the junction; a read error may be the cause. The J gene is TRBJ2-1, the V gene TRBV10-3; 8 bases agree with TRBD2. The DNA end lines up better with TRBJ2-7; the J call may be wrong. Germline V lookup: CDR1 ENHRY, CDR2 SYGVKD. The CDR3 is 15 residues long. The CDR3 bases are TGTGCCAGCAGTGAGTCCAGCGGGAGTCCCTACGAGCAGTACTTC. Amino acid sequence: CASSESSGSPYEQYF.

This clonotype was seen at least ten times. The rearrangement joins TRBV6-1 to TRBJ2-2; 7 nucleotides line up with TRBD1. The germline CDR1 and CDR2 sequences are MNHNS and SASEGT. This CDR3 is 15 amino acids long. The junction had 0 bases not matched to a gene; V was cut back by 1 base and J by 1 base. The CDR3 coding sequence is TGTGCCAGCAGTGAAGGGACAGGGAACACCGGGGAGCTGTTTTTT. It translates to CASSEGTGNTGELFF.

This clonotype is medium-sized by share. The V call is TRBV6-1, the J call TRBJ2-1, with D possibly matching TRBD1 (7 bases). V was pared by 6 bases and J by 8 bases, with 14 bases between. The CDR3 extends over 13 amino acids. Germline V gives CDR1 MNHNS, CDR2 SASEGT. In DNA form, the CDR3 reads TGTGCCAGCAGCGATCAGGGGGGCGATGAGCAGTTCTTC. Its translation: CASSDQGGDEQFF.

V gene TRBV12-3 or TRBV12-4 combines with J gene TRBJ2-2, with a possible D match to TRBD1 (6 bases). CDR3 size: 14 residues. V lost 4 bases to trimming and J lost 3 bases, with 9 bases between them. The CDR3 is CASSSNRDTGELFF. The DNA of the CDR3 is TGTGCCAGCAGTTCAAACAGGGACACCGGGGAGCTGTTTTTT.

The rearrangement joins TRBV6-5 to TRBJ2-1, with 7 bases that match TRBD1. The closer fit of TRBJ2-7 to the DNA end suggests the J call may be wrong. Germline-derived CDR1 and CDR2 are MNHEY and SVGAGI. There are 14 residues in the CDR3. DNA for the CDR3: TGTGCCAGCACTTCCGTGACAGGGACCTACGAGCAGTACTTC. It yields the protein CASTSVTGTYEQYF.

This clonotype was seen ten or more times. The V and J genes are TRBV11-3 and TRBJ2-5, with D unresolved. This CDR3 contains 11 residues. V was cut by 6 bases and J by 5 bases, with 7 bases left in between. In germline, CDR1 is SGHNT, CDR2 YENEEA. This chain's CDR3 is CASSGVETQYF. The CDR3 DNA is TGTGCCAGCAGTGGGGTGGAGACCCAGTACTTC.